This T cell receptor beta chain originates from a study of T cell responses to AZD1222 COVID-19 vaccine. This clone was observed a single time. V lost 5 bases and J 4 bases, leaving 11 bases between the germline ends. Germline CDR1 and CDR2: PRHDT and FYEKMQ (reference sequence). This CDR3 comprises 14 residues. TCRdb's copy holds only in-frame clones and misses some; the assay was immunoSEQ multiplex PCR. The sample holds more than 45,000 clones, roughly 83% seen once. The receptor was derived from an adult in good health. The J gene is TRBJ2-2, the V gene TRBV13, with a weak D call TRBD2 (6 bases). The sample consisted of peripheral blood, taken on day 0 of AZD1222 vaccination. The chain's CDR3 is CASSLTSTTGELFF. As DNA, the CDR3 is TGTGCCAGCAGCCTCACTAGCACCACCGGGGAGCTGTTTTTT.